The subject of this entry is one T cell receptor (beta chain). cDNA reverse transcribed from extracted RNA served as the sequencing template. TCRdb's table, derived via immunoSEQ multiplex PCR, lists solely in-frame clones and lacks some. The repertoire holds under 350,000 clones, roughly 60% seen once, with under 2% in the top ten. These data are taken from a study of CD8+ T cells in alopecia areata. This CDR3 is 14 amino acids long. Germline values: CDR1 LGHNA, CDR2 YNFKEQ. The V gene lost 3 bases and the J gene lost 11 bases, with 19 bases spanning the gap. Regarding treatment: oral pan-JAK inhibitor, 5-10 mg twice daily.

The clonotype originates from a human donor with alopecia areata. This specimen was CD4+ T cells sorted from blood, taken at week 24, from a patient treated with tofacitinib. This rearrangement joins TRBV4-2 to TRBJ1-1; possible D gene TRBD1, 5 bases. The CDR3 is CASSHVTLGDVAFF. CDR3 bases: TGTGCCAGCAGCCACGTTACGCTCGGGGACGTGGCTTTCTTT.